A single sample gave rise to the 16 T cell receptor beta chains below, sequenced in a study of CD8 T cells in Susac syndrome. RNA in amounts of roughly 0.5 to 1 ug was reverse transcribed with random hexamers. TCRdb fed the immunoSEQ multiplex PCR reads into MiXCR, producing one record per CDR3 protein. This table holds about 150,000 distinct CDR3 sequences, 95% to 96% found once. The sequencing input was CD4+ T cells from PBMCs. Receptors originate from a human donor with Susac syndrome.

V and J are TRBV28 and TRBJ2-4; D is undetermined. Germline lookup yields CDR1 MDHEN and CDR2 SYDVKM. Trimming took 2 bases from V and 2 from J, leaving 7 bases between them. The CDR3 covers 14 residues. CDR3 nucleotides: TGTGCCAGCAGTTTACGGGTAACCAAAAACATTCAGTACTTC. This gives the protein CASSLRVTKNIQYF.

This rearrangement joins TRBV6-6 to TRBJ2-3; no definite D call. Trimming shortened V by 0 bases and J by 5 bases, and 6 bases separated the two germline ends. The CDR3 runs to 13 residues. Germline loops: CDR1 MNHNY, CDR2 SVGAGI (reference sequence). The CDR3 bases are TGTGCCAGCAGTTACTCGTCAGGAGATACGCAGTATTTT. Translated, it gives CASSYSSGDTQYF.

The chain couples TRBV29-1 to TRBJ2-3; TRBD2 aligns across 11 bases. CDR3 size: 17 residues. After removal of 4 bases from V and 9 bases from J, the junction contained 18 bases not matched to a gene. The germline V gene has CDR1 SQVTM and CDR2 ANQGSEA. The CDR3 DNA sequence: TGCAGCGTTGGGGGGTTTATTAGACTAGCGGGGCAAGGGACGCAGTATTTT. This sequence encodes CSVGGFIRLAGQGTQYF.

The rearrangement uses TRBV27 and TRBJ2-7, with TRBD2 identical over 7 bases. Germline lookup yields CDR1 MNHEY and CDR2 SMNVEV (reference sequence). The CDR3 contains 14 residues. After removal of 3 bases from V and 5 bases from J, the junction contained 7 bases not matched to a gene. CDR3 nucleotides: TGTGCCAGCAGTTTCGCGGGAGAAGAGCACGAGCAGTACTTC. Translating it yields CASSFAGEEHEQYF.

The chain carries TRBV3-1 and TRBJ2-7; 8 nucleotides agree with TRBD2. Germline V gene sequence: CDR1 LGHDT, CDR2 YNNKEL (reference sequence). The CDR3 spans 13 residues. V trimming: 3 bases; J trimming: 6 bases; junction bases outside the gene matches: 4. The CDR3 sequence is CASSQGTRSEQYF. The CDR3 nucleotides read TGTGCCAGCAGCCAGGGGACTAGGAGCGAGCAGTACTTC.

This CDR3 is CASSLAGGWEQFF. The CDR3, as DNA: TGTGCCAGCAGCCTAGCGGGAGGGTGGGAGCAGTTCTTC. The chain combines TRBV28 with TRBJ2-1; 12 nucleotides agree with TRBD2. The CDR3 has 13 amino acids. V lost 6 bases and J lost 10; bases outside the gene matches: 4. CDR1 and CDR2 (germline): MDHEN, SYDVKM.

The chain links TRBV20-1 to TRBJ2-3; 10 nucleotides align to TRBD2. This CDR3 is built from 13 residues. J was trimmed by 6 bases and V by 7 bases; bases with no gene match: 7. Germline assignment: CDR1 DFQATT and CDR2 SNEGSKA (reference sequence). The CDR3 bases are TGCAGTGGCCCTAGCGGGAGATTGGATACGCAGTATTTT. Translated, it gives CSGPSGRLDTQYF.

This sequence joins TRBV21-1 and TRBJ2-7; the D call TRBD2 from the table was never checked on the DNA. TRBV21-1 is a listed pseudogene. This CDR3 spans 17 amino acids. The DNA for the CDR3 is TGTGCCAGCAGCAAGCTAGCGGGGGTTTTTAAGTCCTACGAGCAGTACGTC. Protein product: CASSKLAGVFKSYEQYV.

The gene calls are TRBV4-2 and TRBJ2-7; unclear D gene. Deletions cut 0 bases from V and 3 bases from J, with 18 bases between. From germline, CDR1 is LGHNA and CDR2 YNFKEQ. The CDR3 has 17 amino acids. The CDR3 coding sequence is TGTGCCAGCAGCCAAGATACGGGTGCAACGACCGGCTACGAGCAGTACTTC. It codes for CASSQDTGATTGYEQYF.

The chain is built from TRBV18 and TRBJ1-2; D gene ambiguous. Germline V gene sequence: CDR1 KGHSH, CDR2 LQKENI. Trimming pared 6 bases from V and 4 bases from J, leaving 18 bases between. The CDR3 loop spans 15 amino acids. The CDR3 region is CASSLAGQLGYGYTF. The CDR3 DNA follows: TGTGCCAGCTCGCTAGCCGGGCAGCTCGGCTATGGCTACACCTTC.

This rearrangement joins TRBV10-3 to TRBJ2-5, with D possibly called TRBD1 or TRBD2 (5 bases each). V was clipped by 3 bases and J by 5 bases, with 7 bases between them. Germline V gene sequence: CDR1 ENHRY, CDR2 SYGVKD. The CDR3 sequence is 12 residues long. This CDR3 reads CAISEGTETQYF. For the CDR3, the DNA is TGTGCCATCAGTGAAGGGACGGAGACCCAGTACTTC.

The gene calls are TRBV5-1 and TRBJ1-2, with a tentative D call TRBD1 (6 bases). The CDR3 is made up of 14 amino acids. Per the germline V gene, CDR1 is SGHRS and CDR2 is YFSETQ. Trimming shortened V by 2 bases and J by 3 bases, and 11 bases separated the two germline ends. The CDR3 loop reads CASSFAGDHYGYTF. The CDR3 bases are TGCGCCAGCAGCTTTGCAGGGGACCACTATGGCTACACCTTC.

The rearrangement links TRBV9 to TRBJ1-5; TRBD1 might be the D (5 bases). Trimming stripped 1 base from V and 8 bases from J, with 13 bases between. The CDR3 covers 14 residues. CDR1 SGDLS and CDR2 YYNGEE come from the germline V gene. CDR3: CASSVSPGGEPQHF. DNA for the CDR3: TGTGCCAGCAGCGTATCTCCGGGGGGTGAGCCCCAGCATTTT.

The chain recombines TRBV10-3 with TRBJ2-7, with D perhaps matching TRBD1 or TRBD2 (5 bases each). The CDR3 is made up of 14 amino acids. V dropped 4 bases and J dropped 0 bases, with 10 bases sitting between them. In germline, CDR1 is ENHRY, CDR2 SYGVKD. CDR3: CAISGPGSSYEQYF. In DNA, the CDR3 is TGTGCCATCAGTGGGCCAGGGAGCTCCTACGAGCAGTACTTC.

The chain links TRBV30 to TRBJ2-5, with D unresolved. Germline lookup yields CDR1 GTSNPN and CDR2 SVGIG (reference sequence). The CDR3 runs to 13 residues. Trimming cost V 2 bases and J 5 bases, with 12 bases left between them. CDR3 nucleotide sequence: TGTGCCTGGAGTCCCAAAATCATGGAGACCCAGTACTTC. Translated: CAWSPKIMETQYF.

The V gene is TRBV25-1, the J gene TRBJ2-7, with a weak D call TRBD1 (6 bases). Trimming took off 6 bases at V and 3 bases at J, with 12 bases between the two ends. CDR3 length equals 13 residues. Germline CDR1 MGHDK, CDR2 SYGVNS. The CDR3 bases are TGTGCCAGCAGACAGGGCCAACTCTACGAGCAGTACTTC. Translated: CASRQGQLYEQYF.